Below, 25 T cell receptor beta chains from the same sample are listed, as sequenced in a study of OX40 agonist ivuxolimab in advanced cancers. Profiling relied on immunoSEQ multiplex PCR, and the TCRdb table lists in-frame clones only, not all of them. The sample shows approximately 54,000 clones, 85% to 90% of them seen only once. This material consisted of CD4+ or CD8+ T cells sorted from blood, taken in a trial of the OX40 agonist ivuxolimab. These TCRs come from an adult with an advanced solid tumor such as melanoma, head and neck, liver or kidney cancer.

This chain links TRBV28 with TRBJ1-1; D ambiguous. V dropped 7 bases and J dropped 4 bases, with 16 bases sitting between them. CDR3 length: 14 residues. The germline gives CDR1 MDHEN, CDR2 SYDVKM. The CDR3, as DNA: TGTGCCAGCACCCCCCTTCCCGACTCCACTGAAGCTTTCTTT. It is translated as CASTPLPDSTEAFF.

CDR3 region: CASSPTGTGLNYGYTF. In DNA form, the CDR3 reads TGTGCCAGCTCACCAACAGGGACAGGGCTTAACTATGGCTACACCTTC. The chain uses TRBV18 and TRBJ1-2; TRBD1 aligns across 9 bases. V was clipped by 2 bases and J by 1 base; unmatched bases: 5. CDR1 is KGHSH and CDR2 is LQKENI in the germline V gene. CDR3 size: 16 residues.

The CDR3 nucleotides are TGTGCCAGCAGCTCGGGGCCCAGCTACGAGCAGTACTTC. Translating it yields CASSSGPSYEQYF. The V and J genes are TRBV13 and TRBJ2-5, with D tentatively TRBD1 or TRBD2 (5 bases each). Near its end, the DNA agrees better with TRBJ2-7, so the J call may be wrong. Germline CDR1 reads PRHDT; CDR2 reads FYEKMQ (reference sequence). The CDR3 is made up of 13 amino acids.

The CDR3 nucleotides are TGTGCCAGCAGCTTTACTAGGAACTACGAGCAGTACTTC. Translated: CASSFTRNYEQYF. This rearrangement joins TRBV11-2 to TRBJ2-7; D perhaps matches TRBD2 (5 bases). Germline V gene lookup returns CDR1 SGHAT and CDR2 FQNNGV. CDR3 size: 13 residues. The V and J ends lost 3 bases and 3 bases respectively, with 9 bases between them.

V and J are TRBV19 and TRBJ2-1; 7 bases fit TRBD2. The CDR3 runs 15 residues. Germline V gene sequence: CDR1 LNHDA, CDR2 SQIVND (reference sequence). Unmatched junction bases numbered 7, after V lost 4 bases and J lost 4 bases. The CDR3 DNA sequence: TGTGCCAGTAGTAATACCGGGACTATGTACAATGAGCAGTTCTTC. Its protein is CASSNTGTMYNEQFF. Drawing the rest from reference TRBV19 and TRBJ2-1, the complete variable domain is DGGITQSPKYLFRKEGQNVTLSCEQNLNHDAMYWYRQDPGQGLRLIYYSQIVNDFQKGDIAEGYSVSREKKESFPLTVTSAQKNPTAFYLCASSNTGTMYNEQFFGPGTRLTVL.

The chain has TRBV2 and TRBJ2-7; D gene ambiguous. The germline V gene has CDR1 SNHLY and CDR2 FYNNEI. The CDR3 covers 13 residues. V was shortened by 5 bases and J by 0 bases, with 8 bases between the two germline ends. CDR3 nucleotides: TGTGCCAGCAGTACCGGGCCCTCCTACGAGCAGTACTTC. This encodes CASSTGPSYEQYF. Complete variable domain (other parts from reference TRBV2 and TRBJ2-7): EPEVTQTPSHQVTQMGQEVILRCVPISNHLYFYWYRQILGQKVEFLVSFYNNEISEKSEIFDDQFSVERPDGSNFTLKIRSTKLEDSAMYFCASSTGPSYEQYFGPGTRLTVT.

V and J are TRBV2 and TRBJ2-1; possible D gene TRBD2, 5 bases. CDR3 size: 15 residues. V was clipped by 2 bases and J by 2 bases, with 10 bases between them. The germline V gene has CDR1 SNHLY and CDR2 FYNNEI. The CDR3 spells CASSESAGPYNEQFF. The CDR3 coding sequence is TGTGCCAGCAGTGAATCCGCGGGCCCCTACAATGAGCAGTTCTTC.

The chain couples TRBV19 to TRBJ1-5; 8 positions agree with TRBD1. This CDR3 contains 14 residues. V dropped 2 bases and J dropped 7; count of bases not matched to a gene: 4. CDR1 and CDR2 (germline): LNHDA, SQIVND (reference sequence). The CDR3 nucleotides read TGTGCCAGTAGTATAACAGGGGGAGGGCAGCCCCAGCATTTT. Residues: CASSITGGGQPQHF.

The rearrangement uses TRBV5-4 and TRBJ2-5; TRBD1 matches 8 bases. The length of the CDR3 is 15 residues. From germline, CDR1 is SGHNT and CDR2 YYREEE (reference sequence). The V gene end was trimmed by 4 bases and the J gene end by 5 bases; junction bases not matched to a gene: 10. For the CDR3, the DNA is TGTGCCAGCAGCACTGGACAGGGACGACCGGAGACCCAGTACTTC. Protein: CASSTGQGRPETQYF.

The chain couples TRBV9 to TRBJ2-7, with TRBD1 matching 10 bases. V trimming: 4 bases; J trimming: 1 base; junction bases outside the gene matches: 5. CDR3 length: 15 residues. Looked up from germline, CDR1 is SGDLS and CDR2 is YYNGEE. CDR3 in amino acids: CASSRQGATSYEQYF. CDR3 DNA sequence: TGTGCCAGCAGCAGACAGGGGGCCACTTCCTACGAGCAGTACTTC.

The rearrangement uses TRBV18 and TRBJ1-4; the D is unclear. Germline loops: CDR1 KGHSH, CDR2 LQKENI. The CDR3 loop spans 15 amino acids. The V end was cut by 3 bases, the J end by 10 bases, with 18 bases between. For the CDR3, the DNA is TGTGCCAGCTCACCCGCAAACAGCCTAATGGGAAAACTGTTTTTT. Translating it yields CASSPANSLMGKLFF.

The chain has TRBV30 and TRBJ2-2; 11 positions agree with TRBD1. CDR3 length: 16 residues. Germline values: CDR1 GTSNPN, CDR2 SVGIG (reference sequence). With V trimmed by 2 bases and J by 5 bases, 7 bases remained unmatched. DNA for the CDR3: TGTGCCTGGAGTCTAAGGACAGGGGGCTGGACCGGGGAGCTGTTTTTT. Amino acids: CAWSLRTGGWTGELFF.

The chain is built from TRBV7-9 and TRBJ2-7; D gene unclear. Trimming cost V 3 bases and J 3 bases, with 6 bases left between them. Germline assignment: CDR1 SEHNR and CDR2 FQNEAQ (reference sequence). The CDR3 sequence is 12 residues long. The CDR3 spells CASSFQNYEQYF. The CDR3 coding sequence is TGTGCCAGCAGCTTCCAGAACTACGAGCAGTACTTC.

J is TRBJ1-1 and V is TRBV7-9; 8 nucleotides agree with TRBD1. In germline, CDR1 is SEHNR, CDR2 FQNEAQ (reference sequence). The CDR3 totals 16 residues. Trimming at V came to 1 base and at J to 4 bases, leaving 8 bases not matched to a gene. The DNA for the CDR3 is TGTGCCAGCAGCTTAGTTCACGGGGACAGGACCACTGAAGCTTTCTTT. It yields the protein CASSLVHGDRTTEAFF. Drawing the rest from reference TRBV7-9 and TRBJ1-1, the complete variable domain is DTGVSQNPRHKITKRGQNVTFRCDPISEHNRLYWYRQTLGQGPEFLTYFQNEAQLEKSRLLSDRFSAERPKGSFSTLEIQRTEQGDSAMYLCASSLVHGDRTTEAFFGQGTRLTVV.

CDR3 region: CASSEVTVVYEQYF. As DNA, the CDR3 is TGTGCCAGCAGTGAAGTTACAGTCGTCTACGAGCAGTACTTC. This chain links TRBV6-1 with TRBJ2-7, with D unresolved. This CDR3 spans 14 amino acids. Trimming removed 1 base at V and 3 bases at J, with 10 bases between. Germline CDR1 is MNHNS and CDR2 is SASEGT.

The V call is TRBV27, the J call TRBJ2-1; maybe TRBD1 (5 bases). Germline loops: CDR1 MNHEY, CDR2 SMNVEV (reference sequence). The germline V and J ends were trimmed by 3 bases and 7 bases, with 19 bases remaining between them. This CDR3 spans 16 amino acids. CDR3 residues: CASSFLTAALENEQFF. The CDR3 DNA reads as TGTGCCAGCAGTTTTTTGACAGCCGCTTTGGAGAATGAGCAGTTCTTC.

The chain combines TRBV4-2 with TRBJ1-3, with no clear D. This CDR3 has 16 residues. In germline, CDR1 is LGHNA, CDR2 YNFKEQ. Trimming left V 1 base short and J 1 base short, with 11 bases between. This CDR3 is CASSQAPERSGNTIYF. The CDR3 region has the DNA TGTGCCAGCAGCCAAGCCCCCGAGAGGTCTGGAAACACCATATATTTT.

This sequence joins TRBV6-6 and TRBJ2-7; D not certain. V was cut by 6 bases and J by 6 bases, with 12 bases left in between. From germline, CDR1 is MNHNY and CDR2 SVGAGI (reference sequence). CDR3 size: 12 residues. CDR3 sequence: CASSPGQPEQYF. The DNA of the CDR3 is TGTGCCAGCAGCCCTGGGCAGCCCGAGCAGTACTTC.

This clone was seen a few times. J is TRBJ2-1 and V is TRBV14; D unresolved. V was cut by 1 base and J by 6 bases, with 22 bases left in between. This CDR3 has 18 residues. Germline V gene sequence: CDR1 SGHDN, CDR2 FVKESK. The CDR3 bases are TGTGCCAGCAGCCAAGTCCCCTTTGGCAGCGAGATCCGCAATGAGCAGTTCTTC. It translates to CASSQVPFGSEIRNEQFF.

This rearrangement joins TRBV19 to TRBJ2-2, with D uncertain. V was trimmed by 0 bases and J by 5 bases, leaving 7 bases between them. CDR3 length equals 14 residues. Germline CDR1 LNHDA, CDR2 SQIVND (reference sequence). The CDR3 protein is CASSIESFTGELFF. In nucleotides, the CDR3 is TGTGCCAGTAGTATAGAGTCGTTTACCGGGGAGCTGTTTTTT.

The chain couples TRBV15 to TRBJ2-7; D gene unclear. V shed 0 bases and J shed 5 bases, with 11 bases lying between them. The CDR3 is 14 residues long. CDR1 is LNHNV, CDR2 YYDKDF, per germline (reference sequence). The CDR3 nucleotides are TGTGCCACCAGCAGAGATCGGATGGAGCACGAGCAGTACTTC. Encoded protein: CATSRDRMEHEQYF.

Only one count was recorded for this clone. The V gene is TRBV28, the J gene TRBJ1-2, with a tentative D call TRBD1 (6 bases). The germline gives CDR1 MDHEN, CDR2 SYDVKM. The CDR3 has 14 residues. Deletions cut 5 bases from V and 5 bases from J, with 15 bases between. The CDR3 region is CASSIPGADYGYTF. In DNA form, the CDR3 reads TGTGCCAGCAGTATCCCGGGGGCGGATTATGGCTACACCTTC.

In its sample, this clone was seen a few times. CDR3 nucleotides: TGCGCCAGCAGCCCGGCCGAAGGTTCACCCCTCCACTTT. Protein sequence: CASSPAEGSPLHF. The gene calls are TRBV5-1 and TRBJ1-6; D gene ambiguous. The germline V gene has CDR1 SGHRS and CDR2 YFSETQ. Trimming pared 4 bases from V and 9 bases from J, leaving 11 bases between. CDR3 length: 13 amino acids.

The chain carries TRBV19 and TRBJ1-4; weak D call: TRBD1 (5 bases). This CDR3 is 15 amino acids long. The V gene lost 3 bases and the J gene lost 1 base, with 9 bases spanning the gap. Looked up from germline, CDR1 is LNHDA and CDR2 is SQIVND (reference sequence). The CDR3 reads CASSIGGVTNEKLFF. DNA for the CDR3: TGTGCCAGTAGTATCGGAGGGGTAACTAATGAAAAACTGTTTTTT.

This chain joins TRBV2 and TRBJ1-1; D might be TRBD1 (5 bases). In germline, CDR1 is SNHLY, CDR2 FYNNEI. Trimming took 9 bases from V and 3 from J, leaving 14 bases between them. This CDR3 region has 13 residues. The CDR3: CASSRVFDTEAFF. The CDR3 DNA reads TGTGCCAGTTCCAGGGTGTTCGACACTGAAGCTTTCTTT. Looking up the rest from reference TRBV2 and TRBJ1-1 gives the full variable domain: EPEVTQTPSHQVTQMGQEVILRCVPISNHLYFYWYRQILGQKVEFLVSFYNNEISEKSEIFDDQFSVERPDGSNFTLKIRSTKLEDSAMYFCASSRVFDTEAFFGQGTRLTVV.